These 29 T cell receptor beta chains originate from one sample sequenced in a study of cytomegalovirus exposure and HLA in healthy donors. PCR used 60 Vbeta primers and 13 Jbeta primers. Sequencing used immunoSEQ multiplex PCR; TCRdb keeps in-frame clones, though not all of them. The repertoire holds under 200,000 clones, over 75% seen once, with under 2.5% in the top ten. Sequencing input: PBMCs. The receptors were sampled from a man in his fifties or sixties in good health and CMV-seronegative.

This clone was seen just once. The genes are TRBV5-1 and TRBJ2-6; D may be TRBD2 (6 bases). V lost 1 base and J 0 bases, leaving 11 bases between the germline ends. CDR3 length equals 17 residues. CDR1 and CDR2 (germline): SGHRS, YFSETQ. The CDR3 here is CASSLFAGYSGANVLTF. DNA for the CDR3: TGCGCCAGCAGCTTGTTTGCGGGATACTCTGGGGCCAACGTCCTGACTTTC.

This clone appeared a few times. The rearrangement joins TRBV14 to TRBJ2-5; TRBD2 matches at 10 bases. CDR1 is SGHDN and CDR2 is FVKESK in the germline V gene. The CDR3 length is 15 residues. Unmatched junction bases numbered 6, after V lost 3 bases and J lost 5 bases. The DNA for the CDR3 is TGTGCCAGCAGCCAGAGAGCGGGGGGGCTGGAGACCCAGTACTTC. Translating it yields CASSQRAGGLETQYF.

CDR3 in amino acids: CASSLVLAGSSYNEQFF. The CDR3 DNA reads TGCGCCAGCAGTCTCGTACTAGCGGGAAGCTCCTACAATGAGCAGTTCTTC. This chain uses TRBV23-1 with TRBJ2-1; the match to TRBD2 covers 10 bases. TRBV23-1 is annotated as an ORF whose role is uncertain. The CDR3 is 17 residues long. After removal of 4 bases from V and 0 bases from J, the junction contained 6 bases not matched to a gene.

This chain links TRBV28 with TRBJ1-4, with D possibly being TRBD1 (6 bases). Trimming pared 8 bases from V and 0 bases from J, leaving 16 bases between. CDR1 and CDR2 (germline): MDHEN, SYDVKM. The CDR3 contains 16 residues. CDR3 nucleotide sequence: TGTGCCAGCCCTTTTAGGGAGGGGGCAACTAATGAAAAACTGTTTTTT. It is translated as CASPFREGATNEKLFF.

The chain couples TRBV7-9 to TRBJ2-2; 8 bases are shared with TRBD2. This CDR3 region has 14 residues. Germline CDR1 is SEHNR and CDR2 is FQNEAQ (reference sequence). V lost 9 bases to trimming and J lost 3 bases; unmatched junction nucleotides: 6. The CDR3 DNA follows: TGTGCCAGGCAGCGGGAGCGGGACACCGGGGAGCTGTTTTTT. Translating it yields CARQRERDTGELFF.

V usage is TRBV18 and J usage is TRBJ2-3; 11 nucleotides match TRBD2. The V segment lost 1 base and the J segment 0 bases; nucleotides outside the gene matches: 6. The V gene's germline CDR1 is KGHSH and CDR2 LQKENI. The length of the CDR3 is 18 residues. The CDR3 DNA reads as TGTGCCAGCTCACCACTAGCGGGGGGGTCCCCCAGCACAGATACGCAGTATTTT. It encodes CASSPLAGGSPSTDTQYF.

The V gene is TRBV5-4, the J gene TRBJ2-5; 11 nucleotides match TRBD2. After removal of 3 bases from V and 5 bases from J, the junction contained 12 bases not matched to a gene. CDR3 length: 17 amino acids. Per the germline V gene, CDR1 is SGHNT and CDR2 is YYREEE (reference sequence). This CDR3 is CASSSAGLAGLRETQYF. In DNA form, the CDR3 reads TGTGCCAGCAGCTCCGCAGGACTAGCGGGCCTGAGGGAGACCCAGTACTTC. Together with reference TRBV5-4 and TRBJ2-5, the CDR3 gives the full variable domain: ETGVTQSPTHLIKTRGQQVTLRCSSQSGHNTVSWYQQALGQGPQFIFQYYREEENGRGNFPPRFSGLQFPNYSSELNVNALELDDSALYLCASSSAGLAGLRETQYFGPGTRLLVL.

J is TRBJ2-7 and V is TRBV2, with D unclear. The CDR3 covers 13 residues. Trimming removed 8 bases from V and 0 bases from J, with 11 bases in between. Germline V gene sequence: CDR1 SNHLY, CDR2 FYNNEI. CDR3 sequence reads: CASEKPSSYEQYF. CDR3 bases: TGTGCCAGCGAAAAACCCAGCTCCTACGAGCAGTACTTC.

The gene calls are TRBV19 and TRBJ2-5; TRBD1 matches 7 bases. Per germline, CDR1 LNHDA and CDR2 SQIVND (reference sequence). V was clipped by 5 bases and J by 1 base; unmatched bases: 10. The length of the CDR3 is 16 residues. As DNA, the CDR3 is TGTGCCAGTAGTTTAGTGACAGGGTCGACCCAAGAGACCCAGTACTTC. Its protein product is CASSLVTGSTQETQYF. The full variable domain, with the rest looked up from reference TRBV19 and TRBJ2-5, is DGGITQSPKYLFRKEGQNVTLSCEQNLNHDAMYWYRQDPGQGLRLIYYSQIVNDFQKGDIAEGYSVSREKKESFPLTVTSAQKNPTAFYLCASSLVTGSTQETQYFGPGTRLLVL.

This chain connects TRBV19 to TRBJ1-5; 8 nucleotides line up with TRBD1. Per the germline V gene, CDR1 is LNHDA and CDR2 is SQIVND (reference sequence). V trimming: 8 bases; J trimming: 3 bases; junction bases outside the gene matches: 6. This CDR3 has 14 residues. CDR3 bases: TGTGCCAGTGTTGACAGGGGAAACAATCAGCCCCAGCATTTT. Its protein is CASVDRGNNQPQHF.

The gene calls are TRBV28 and TRBJ2-2; D is possibly TRBD2 (6 bases). V was shortened by 4 bases and J by 6 bases, with 9 bases between the two germline ends. The CDR3 has 13 amino acids. Germline CDR1 is MDHEN and CDR2 is SYDVKM. In DNA form, the CDR3 reads TGTGCCAGCAGTTCTTGGGAGGCCGGGGAGCTGTTTTTT. It encodes CASSSWEAGELFF.

J is TRBJ2-7 and V is TRBV18, with D possibly TRBD1 on 5 matching bases. CDR1 is KGHSH, CDR2 LQKENI, per germline. The CDR3 is made up of 14 amino acids. V was shortened by 2 bases and J by 3 bases, with 11 bases between the two germline ends. This CDR3 is CASSPAQGGYEQYF. The DNA of the CDR3 is TGTGCCAGCTCACCAGCCCAGGGTGGCTACGAGCAGTACTTC.

This rearrangement joins TRBV5-5 to TRBJ1-5, with TRBD1 identical over 11 bases. The CDR3 consists of 18 residues. The trim removed 1 base at V and 0 bases at J, leaving 6 bases unmatched. Germline V gene sequence: CDR1 SGHKS, CDR2 YYEKEE (reference sequence). For the CDR3, the DNA is TGTGCCAGCAGCTTGAACGGACAGGGGGCCCATAGCAATCAGCCCCAGCATTTT. This gives the protein CASSLNGQGAHSNQPQHF.

The chain carries TRBV27 and TRBJ2-7; 9 bases are a match to TRBD1. The CDR3 is made up of 13 amino acids. V dropped 4 bases and J dropped 7; count of bases not matched to a gene: 5. The germline V gene encodes CDR1 MNHEY and CDR2 SMNVEV (reference sequence). The CDR3: CASSSQGAREQYF. The CDR3 DNA reads TGTGCCAGCAGTTCACAGGGGGCGCGGGAGCAGTACTTC.

The rearrangement uses TRBV25-1 and TRBJ1-5, with 8 bases that match TRBD1. Germline-derived CDR1 and CDR2 are MGHDK and SYGVNS. The CDR3 spans 15 residues. Losses at the gene ends were 4 bases for V and 6 bases for J; bases not matched to a gene: 8. The CDR3 DNA reads TGTGCCAGCAGTGCCCCGGACAGGGTGGCTCAGCCCCAGCATTTT. Residues: CASSAPDRVAQPQHF.

The chain joins TRBV7-9 to TRBJ1-5; the D is unclear. Trimming took 5 bases from V and 5 from J, leaving 7 bases between them. CDR1 and CDR2 (germline): SEHNR, FQNEAQ (reference sequence). The CDR3 has 12 amino acids. This chain's CDR3 is CASSVNYQPQHF. The CDR3 coding sequence is TGTGCCAGCAGCGTGAACTATCAGCCCCAGCATTTT.

The chain recombines TRBV5-1 with TRBJ2-3, with a tentative D call TRBD2 (6 bases). The V gene's germline CDR1 is SGHRS and CDR2 YFSETQ. The CDR3 spans 16 residues. The V gene lost 1 base and the J gene lost 0 bases, with 12 bases spanning the gap. CDR3 nucleotides: TGCGCCAGCAGCTTGTTTGGCGGGGCGAGCACAGATACGCAGTATTTT. It yields the protein CASSLFGGASTDTQYF. Combining the CDR3 with reference TRBV5-1 and TRBJ2-3 gives the whole variable domain KAGVTQTPRYLIKTRGQQVTLSCSPISGHRSVSWYQQTPGQGLQFLFEYFSETQRNKGNFPGRFSGRQFSNSRSEMNVSTLELGDSALYLCASSLFGGASTDTQYFGPGTRLTVL.

As for this clone: An end of the junction does not agree with germline; a read error may underlie this. V usage is TRBV18 and J usage is TRBJ2-3; TRBD2 matches at 7 bases. Germline V lookup: CDR1 KGHSH, CDR2 LQKENI. The CDR3 extends over 13 amino acids. The DNA of the CDR3 is TGTGCCAGCTCCCCACGGGGGGCAGATACGCAGTATTTT. Protein: CASSPRGADTQYF.

The J gene is TRBJ2-3, the V gene TRBV7-9; 10 nucleotides agree with TRBD2. Germline V gives CDR1 SEHNR, CDR2 FQNEAQ (reference sequence). The junction had 8 bases not matched to a gene; V was cut back by 0 bases and J by 5 bases. The CDR3 consists of 17 residues. The CDR3 sequence is CASSLAVLAGLQDTQYF. The CDR3 nucleotides are TGTGCCAGCAGCTTAGCGGTACTAGCGGGATTACAAGATACGCAGTATTTT.

This clone came up a few times. This chain joins TRBV2 and TRBJ1-1; 9 bases match TRBD1. This CDR3 is built from 15 residues. The V gene end was trimmed by 7 bases and the J gene end by 1 base; junction bases not matched to a gene: 7. Looked up from germline, CDR1 is SNHLY and CDR2 is FYNNEI. CDR3 in DNA: TGTGCCAGCATCGCCTGGGGACAGGGGAACACTGAAGCTTTCTTT. It encodes CASIAWGQGNTEAFF.

This chain joins TRBV10-3 and TRBJ1-1; weak D call: TRBD1 (5 bases). The CDR3 runs to 14 residues. V gave up 0 bases and J gave up 4 bases, with 9 bases separating them. Germline V lookup: CDR1 ENHRY, CDR2 SYGVKD. CDR3 protein: CAISESGEGTEAFF. CDR3 in DNA: TGTGCCATCAGTGAGTCAGGGGAAGGCACTGAAGCTTTCTTT.

This chain links TRBV5-1 with TRBJ1-4; 7 bases are a match to TRBD1. The V gene end was trimmed by 4 bases and the J gene end by 2 bases; junction bases not matched to a gene: 8. The CDR3 loop spans 16 amino acids. Germline lookup yields CDR1 SGHRS and CDR2 YFSETQ. CDR3 region: CASSENRGRTNEKLFF. The CDR3 bases are TGCGCCAGCAGCGAAAACAGGGGTAGGACTAATGAAAAACTGTTTTTT. Drawing the rest from reference TRBV5-1 and TRBJ1-4, the complete variable domain is KAGVTQTPRYLIKTRGQQVTLSCSPISGHRSVSWYQQTPGQGLQFLFEYFSETQRNKGNFPGRFSGRQFSNSRSEMNVSTLELGDSALYLCASSENRGRTNEKLFFGSGTQLSVL.

This chain uses TRBV30 with TRBJ1-1, with D uncertain. V gave up 5 bases and J gave up 5 bases, with 15 bases separating them. The CDR3 covers 13 residues. The germline V gene encodes CDR1 GTSNPN and CDR2 SVGIG (reference sequence). As DNA, the CDR3 is TGTGCCTGGCTCGGAGCCCTTGGTACTGAAGCTTTCTTT. Encoded protein: CAWLGALGTEAFF. The whole variable domain, filled in from reference TRBV30 and TRBJ1-1, reads SQTIHQWPATLVQPVGSPLSLECTVEGTSNPNLYWYRQAAGRGLQLLFYSVGIGQISSEVPQNLSASRPQDRQFILSSKKLLLSDSGFYLCAWLGALGTEAFFGQGTRLTVV.

This clone was found a few times. The chain joins TRBV5-1 to TRBJ2-3; 9 nucleotides line up with TRBD1. Germline V gives CDR1 SGHRS, CDR2 YFSETQ. V was clipped by 0 bases and J by 1 base; unmatched bases: 3. This CDR3 is 16 amino acids long. CDR3 in amino acids: CASSLARDRGTDTQYF. CDR3 coding DNA: TGCGCCAGCAGCTTGGCCCGGGACAGGGGCACAGATACGCAGTATTTT.

With regard to this clone: The sample contains more than one DNA sequence encoding this CDR3. The V and J genes are TRBV7-9 and TRBJ1-5, with TRBD1 matching 7 bases. V lost 6 bases to trimming and J lost 1 base; unmatched junction nucleotides: 6. The CDR3 length is 15 residues. Germline lookup yields CDR1 SEHNR and CDR2 FQNEAQ (reference sequence). In DNA form, the CDR3 reads TGTGCCAGCAGTCCGACAGGGTCAAGCAATCAGCCCCAGCATTTT. This translates into CASSPTGSSNQPQHF.

The rearrangement links TRBV5-5 to TRBJ2-7; TRBD2 is a possible D gene (5 bases). The CDR3 runs to 13 residues. Germline CDR1 and CDR2: SGHKS and YYEKEE (reference sequence). V was pared by 5 bases and J by 6 bases, with 15 bases between. The CDR3 DNA reads TGTGCCAGCAGACTTACTTGGGGAGCCGAGCAGTACTTC. It yields the protein CASRLTWGAEQYF.

The chain uses TRBV7-9 and TRBJ1-2, with 8 nucleotides matching TRBD1. The CDR3 loop spans 15 amino acids. In germline, CDR1 is SEHNR, CDR2 FQNEAQ (reference sequence). V shed 3 bases and J 4 bases; nucleotides not matched to a gene: 7. The CDR3 sequence: CASSFGQGTFYGYTF. The CDR3 nucleotides read TGTGCCAGCAGCTTCGGACAGGGAACGTTCTATGGCTACACCTTC.

The chain employs TRBV6-4 and TRBJ2-7; 11 nucleotides match TRBD1. V shed 6 bases and J 0 bases; nucleotides not matched to a gene: 13. The CDR3 loop spans 18 amino acids. The germline CDR1 and CDR2 sequences are MRHNA and SNTAGT. CDR3 region: CASSHGDRGTFSSYEQYF. The CDR3 DNA reads TGTGCCAGCAGCCACGGGGACAGGGGGACCTTCAGCTCCTACGAGCAGTACTTC.

There are a few counts of this clone. The CDR3 is CASSVDRGSIDEQFF. Written as DNA, the CDR3 is TGCGCCAGCAGCGTGGACAGGGGGAGTATAGATGAGCAGTTCTTC. V usage is TRBV5-1 and J usage is TRBJ2-1, with TRBD1 matching over 10 bases. The CDR3 runs to 15 residues. In germline, CDR1 is SGHRS, CDR2 YFSETQ. Trimming at V came to 4 bases and at J to 8 bases, leaving 9 bases not matched to a gene.